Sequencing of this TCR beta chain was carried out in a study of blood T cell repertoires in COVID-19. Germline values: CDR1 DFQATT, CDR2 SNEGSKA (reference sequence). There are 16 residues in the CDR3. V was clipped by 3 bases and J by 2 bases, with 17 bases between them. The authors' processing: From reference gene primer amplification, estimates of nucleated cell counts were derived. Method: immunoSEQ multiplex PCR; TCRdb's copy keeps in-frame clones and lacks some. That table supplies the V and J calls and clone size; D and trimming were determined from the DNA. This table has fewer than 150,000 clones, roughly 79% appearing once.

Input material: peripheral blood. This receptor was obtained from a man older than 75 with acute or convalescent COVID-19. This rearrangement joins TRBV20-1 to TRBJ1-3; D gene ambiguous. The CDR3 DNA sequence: TGCAGTGCTAGTCCCCGCGGGGTGTGGGCTGGAAACACCATATATTTT. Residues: CSASPRGVWAGNTIYF.